The present TCR beta chain was sequenced within a study of OX40 agonist ivuxolimab in advanced cancers. Study overall: Enrolled patients in dose escalation had cancers that were hepatocellular carcinoma, melanoma, renal cell or head and neck cancer.

Note on this clone: Its antigen is as yet unknown.

General study findings and limits: CD4+ T cells averaged fewer expanded clones than CD8+ T cells.

Germline CDR1 is MNHNS and CDR2 is SASEGT. With 3 bases removed from V and 9 bases from J, the gap between germline ends came to 9 bases. CDR3 length: 11 residues. Data came from immunoSEQ multiplex PCR; TCRdb stores just in-frame clones and leaves some out. The sample contains under 150,000 clones, just over 90% of which appear only once. This specimen was CD4+ or CD8+ T cells sorted from blood, taken in a trial of the OX40 agonist ivuxolimab. The clonotype originates from an adult with an advanced solid tumor such as melanoma, head and neck, liver or kidney cancer. The genes are TRBV6-1 and TRBJ2-7; D not certain. The CDR3 DNA reads TGTGCCAGCAGTGATGTGAGGCGGCAGTACTTC. Its protein is CASSDVRRQYF.